The sequence of this TCR beta chain was determined in a study of CD8 T cells in ankylosing spondylitis (dated by TCRdb to about 2017). Regarding the complete study: The study set out to find disease-linked TCR variants by profiling T cell receptor beta repertoires in ankylosing spondylitis patients and healthy donors. Peripheral blood was sampled, and synovial fluid was also collected from ankylosing spondylitis patients. In total, the full study cohort was made up of roughly 100 healthy donors and more than 20 ankylosing spondylitis patients. Overall study outcomes, separate from this receptor: The disease-linked clones had a CD8+ phenotype and were found at relatively low frequencies in peripheral blood. Some motif variants were previously reported in synovial fluid and blood of reactive arthritis patients, suggesting common disease-initiation mechanisms. According to the report, matched synovial fluid samples from ankylosing spondylitis patients were significantly enriched for the disease-linked clones. Blood from ankylosing spondylitis patients appeared to be characterized by a TCR beta motif made up of fewer than ten highly homologous amino acid variants.

Instrument on record: Illumina HiSeq 2500. Quantitative 5'-RACE with molecular barcodes was used to prepare TCR beta libraries. The authors processed their data as follows. A new computational method based on a probabilistic model of VDJ rearrangement was used to identify disease-linked TCR variants. TCRdb applied fastp at Q25 and MiXCR to the public reads, then kept only in-frame beta chains. Each CDR3 protein gets just one entry, which takes the most common genes and DNA from the rows behind it. TCRdb, not the original authors, processed these V and J calls. Across this sample there are 150,000 to 250,000 distinct CDR3 sequences, with roughly 13% seen only once. The leading ten clones occupy more than 15% of the sample. The table lists this clonotype with a few counts. What antigen it recognizes has not been identified. Nothing much larger sits one base from this clone, and base qualities are not available.

Trimming costs V 5 bases and J 4 bases, and their ends lie 17 bases apart. Taken from the germline V gene, the CDR1 and CDR2 loops are MNHNS and SASEGT. The CDR3 contains 16 residues, cysteine and phenylalanine counted. Only the CDR3 part of the read is kept: 48 bases, read in frame from the first base. The specimen sequenced was blood, either unsorted or a sorted T cell fraction (not recorded which). This sequence was found in a male donor with ankylosing spondylitis or in good health (not recorded which). In this chain, TRBV6-1 is recombined with TRBJ2-2; the D gene cannot be resolved beyond TRBD1 or TRBD2, each matching 5 bases. The DNA is TGTGCCAGCAGTCCCGGGGCGGCTCTGGGCACCGGGGAGCTGTTTTTT. This encodes CASSPGAALGTGELFF.